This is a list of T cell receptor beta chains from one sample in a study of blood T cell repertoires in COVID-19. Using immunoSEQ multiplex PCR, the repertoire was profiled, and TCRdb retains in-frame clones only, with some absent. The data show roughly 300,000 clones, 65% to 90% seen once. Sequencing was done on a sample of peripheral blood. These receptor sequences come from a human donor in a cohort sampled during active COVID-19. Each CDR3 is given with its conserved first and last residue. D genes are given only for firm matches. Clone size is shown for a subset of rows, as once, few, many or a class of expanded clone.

CASSPIATAGANVLTF | TGTGCCAGCAGCCCAATCGCGACAGCTGGGGCCAACGTCCTGACTTTC | . | TRBV9 | . | TRBJ2-6
CASSLRLAGPKQYF | TGTGCCAGCAGTTTAAGACTAGCGGGACCCAAACAGTACTTC | TRBD2 | TRBV6-5 | . | TRBJ2-7
CASSPLDGRANEQFF | TGTGCCAGCAGTCCCCTCGACGGGAGGGCCAATGAGCAGTTCTTC | TRBD2 | TRBV6-2/TRBV6-3 | . | TRBJ2-1
CATSRDIGTDTQYF | TGTGCCACCAGCAGAGATATCGGCACAGATACGCAGTATTTT | . | TRBV15 | . | TRBJ2-3
CASTRGKAEKLFF | TGTGCCAGTACCCGGGGAAAGGCTGAAAAACTGTTTTTT | . | TRBV19 | . | TRBJ1-4
CASSDSNQPQHF | TGCGCCAGCAGTGACTCCAATCAGCCCCAGCATTTT | . | TRBV10-2 | . | TRBJ1-5
CASSLEAGGGNEQFF | TGTGCCAGCAGCTTAGAAGCGGGAGGGGGTAATGAGCAGTTCTTC | TRBD2 | TRBV7-2 | . | TRBJ2-1
CASSLDAAGLSRQFF | TGTGCCAGCAGCTTAGATGCGGCGGGTCTCTCTCGACAGTTCTTC | . | TRBV7-2 | few | TRBJ2-1
CASSILGALEQYF | TGTGCCAGTAGTATTCTCGGAGCGCTCGAGCAGTACTTC | . | TRBV19 | . | TRBJ2-7
CATSSRAGVTTDTQYF | TGTGCCACCAGTAGCCGGGCAGGGGTTACCACAGATACGCAGTATTTT | . | TRBV24-1 | . | TRBJ2-3
CASSRDKAGYGYTF | TGTGCCAGCAGTAGGGACAAAGCGGGGTATGGCTACACCTTC | . | TRBV6-5 | . | TRBJ1-2
CASSLDGDTNQPQHF | TGTGCCAGCAGCTTAGATGGGGACACCAATCAGCCCCAGCATTTT | . | TRBV7-2 | . | TRBJ1-5
CASTDIRETQYF | TGTGCCAGCACCGACATACGGGAGACCCAGTACTTC | . | TRBV12-3/TRBV12-4 | . | TRBJ2-5
CASSPGTSGNPSYNEQFF | TGCGCCAGCAGCCCAGGGACTAGCGGAAATCCATCCTACAATGAGCAGTTCTTC | TRBD2 | TRBV5-1 | . | TRBJ2-1
CASSGIGQGEDGYTF | TGTGCCAGCAGCGGAATCGGACAGGGTGAAGATGGCTACACCTTC | TRBD1 | TRBV5-5 | few | TRBJ1-2
CASTLGQATEAFF | TGTGCCAGCACCTTGGGACAGGCCACTGAAGCTTTCTTT | TRBD1 | TRBV18 | . | TRBJ1-1
CASRNQGEDYGYTF | TGTGCCAGCAGGAATCAGGGGGAGGACTATGGCTACACCTTC | TRBD1 | TRBV28 | . | TRBJ1-2
CASSSGTRVTYEQYF | TGTGCCAGCAGTTCCGGGACTAGGGTTACCTACGAGCAGTACTTC | TRBD2 | TRBV27 | . | TRBJ2-7
CASSAEGGNEQFF | TGCGCCAGCAGCGCGGAGGGGGGGAATGAGCAGTTCTTC | . | TRBV5-1 | . | TRBJ2-1
CASSPSGKETQYF | TGCGCCAGCAGCCCGAGCGGGAAGGAGACCCAGTACTTC | TRBD2 | TRBV5-1 | . | TRBJ2-5
CASSLIGGAEGTQYF | TGTGCCAGCAGCTTAATCGGAGGGGCAGAGGGTACGCAGTATTTT | . | TRBV7-2 | . | TRBJ2-3
CASSSGRSAGANVLTF | TGTGCCAGTAGTAGTGGTAGGAGCGCTGGGGCCAACGTCCTGACTTTC | . | TRBV19 | . | TRBJ2-6
CASWPGSFTYGYTF | TGTGCCAGCTGGCCAGGGTCCTTCACCTATGGCTACACCTTC | . | TRBV2 | few | TRBJ1-2
CASSPKGQVKETQYF | TGTGCCAGCTCACCAAAGGGACAGGTGAAAGAGACCCAGTACTTC | TRBD1 | TRBV18 | . | TRBJ2-5
CASRRGRAHSYEQYF | TGTGCCAGCAGAAGGGGGCGGGCCCATTCCTACGAGCAGTACTTC | TRBD1 | TRBV6-5 | . | TRBJ2-7
CASSQGTGTEAFF | TGCGCCAGCAGTCAAGGTACAGGGACTGAAGCTTTCTTT | . | TRBV5-1 | . | TRBJ1-1
CASSPGTGQGYTF | TGTGCCAGCTCACCAGGGACAGGCCAAGGCTACACCTTC | TRBD1 | TRBV18 | . | TRBJ1-2
CASSPSGTYNEQFF | TGTGCCAGTAGTCCTAGCGGGACCTACAATGAGCAGTTCTTC | TRBD2 | TRBV19 | once | TRBJ2-1
CASSQPYRATAFSSYNEQFF | TGCGCCAGCAGCCAACCCTATCGAGCGACGGCCTTTAGCTCCTACAATGAGCAGTTCTTC | . | TRBV4-1 | . | TRBJ2-1
CASSYSSGNEQYF | TGTGCCAGCAGTTACAGTAGCGGGAACGAGCAGTACTTC | TRBD2 | TRBV6-5 | . | TRBJ2-7
CASSHPHRGATGELFF | TGTGCCAGCAGCCATCCCCACAGGGGGGCCACCGGGGAGCTGTTTTTT | TRBD1 | TRBV3-1/TRBV3-2 | . | TRBJ2-2
CASTESGRTLLGEQYF | TGTGCCAGTACCGAGTCGGGTAGGACTCTTTTAGGCGAGCAGTACTTC | . | TRBV19 | . | TRBJ2-7
CASNRQFRDREQYF | TGTGCCAGCAACAGACAGTTTAGGGATCGCGAGCAGTACTTC | . | TRBV7-2 | once | TRBJ2-7
CASSTGLAGNTGELFF | TGTGCCAGCAGCACGGGACTAGCGGGAAACACCGGGGAGCTGTTTTTT | TRBD2 | TRBV7-9 | . | TRBJ2-2
CASSLDMRDEQFF | TGTGCCAGCAGCTTAGACATGAGGGATGAGCAGTTCTTC | . | TRBV11-2 | few | TRBJ2-1
CASRQSMAGELFF | TGTGCCAGCAGGCAGTCCATGGCCGGGGAGCTGTTTTTT | . | TRBV14 | once | TRBJ2-2
CASSLSWTGVYEQYF | TGCGCCAGCAGCTTGAGCTGGACGGGGGTCTACGAGCAGTACTTC | . | TRBV5-1 | . | TRBJ2-7
CASSDRTGGLEKLFF | TGTGCCAGCAGTGACAGAACAGGGGGCTTGGAGAAACTGTTTTTT | TRBD1 | TRBV2 | . | TRBJ1-4
CASSRGENTEAFF | TGTGCCAGCAGTCGGGGGGAGAACACTGAAGCTTTCTTT | . | TRBV6-2/TRBV6-3 | once | TRBJ1-1
CASSPTGNSPLHF | TGTGCCAGCTCACCCACAGGGAATTCACCCCTCCACTTT | . | TRBV18 | . | TRBJ1-6
CASSLGLAEKYEQYF | TGCGCCAGCAGCTTGGGACTAGCGGAGAAATACGAGCAGTACTTC | TRBD2 | TRBV5-1 | . | TRBJ2-7
CASSLGTGSDSPLHF | TGCGCCAGCAGCTTGGGGACAGGGTCCGATTCACCCCTCCACTTT | TRBD1 | TRBV5-1 | . | TRBJ1-6
CASSLGLSLYEQYF | TGTGCCAGCAGCTTGGGACTAAGTCTCTACGAGCAGTACTTC | . | TRBV5-6 | . | TRBJ2-7
CASSRGAEAFGGLTGELFF | TGTGCCAGCAGCCGCGGGGCGGAGGCTTTCGGCGGTTTGACCGGGGAGCTGTTTTTT | . | TRBV3-1/TRBV3-2 | once | TRBJ2-2
CASSPTSGKFQETQYF | TGTGCCAGCAGCCCAACTAGCGGAAAGTTCCAAGAGACCCAGTACTTC | TRBD2 | TRBV5-4 | . | TRBJ2-5
CSTRTGLNQPQHF | TGCAGCACCCGGACAGGGCTTAATCAGCCCCAGCATTTT | TRBD1 | TRBV29-1 | . | TRBJ1-5
CASSKAPGGSLPLAKNIQYF | TGTGCCAGCAGCAAAGCCCCTGGCGGGAGCCTCCCACTAGCCAAAAACATTCAGTACTTC | . | TRBV21-1 | . | TRBJ2-4
CASSPYEAGNTEAFF | TGTGCCAGCTCACCATACGAGGCGGGGAACACTGAAGCTTTCTTT | . | TRBV18 | . | TRBJ1-1
CASSGLAGRPSTDTQYF | TGTGCCAGCAGTGGACTAGCGGGACGTCCGTCGACAGATACGCAGTATTTT | TRBD2 | TRBV2 | . | TRBJ2-3
CASSSSGQNNSPLHF | . | . | TRBV28 | . | TRBJ1-6
CASSVVAEMYNEQFF | TGTGCCAGCAGCGTAGTAGCGGAAATGTACAATGAGCAGTTCTTC | . | TRBV9 | . | TRBJ2-1
CASRTNSRGLNQPQHF | TGTGCCAGCAGAACTAACAGTAGGGGGCTGAATCAGCCCCAGCATTTT | TRBD1 | TRBV28 | . | TRBJ1-5
CASSQGQGAVTEPQHF | TGCGCCAGCAGCCAAGGACAGGGGGCGGTTACGGAGCCCCAGCATTTT | TRBD1 | TRBV4-1 | . | TRBJ1-5
CASSPSGGGIVAEAFF | TGTGCCAGCAGCCCCTCGGGCGGGGGGATAGTGGCTGAAGCTTTCTTT | . | TRBV7-9 | once | TRBJ1-1
CASSRGQNYEQYF | TGCGCCAGCTCCCGCGGACAGAACTACGAGCAGTACTTC | . | TRBV4-1 | once | TRBJ2-7
CASSSTGTSGRVSQFF | TGTGCCAGCAGCTCTACCGGGACTAGCGGGAGGGTGTCCCAGTTCTTC | TRBD2 | TRBV5-4 | . | TRBJ2-1
CASSLTYRASSYEQYF | TGTGCCAGCAGCTTAACATACAGGGCTAGCTCCTACGAGCAGTACTTC | . | TRBV7-2 | . | TRBJ2-7